The 13 T cell receptor beta chains reported below all come from one sample, sequenced in a study of cytomegalovirus exposure and HLA in healthy donors. Use of 60 Vbeta and 13 Jbeta primers characterized the PCR. Sequenced by immunoSEQ multiplex PCR; TCRdb stores in-frame clones only, minus some. Of about 120,000 clones in the sample, roughly 79% were seen once. Material for sequencing was PBMCs. The source of these receptors is a young woman in good health and CMV-seronegative.

This chain links TRBV5-1 with TRBJ2-7; 10 positions match TRBD1. Germline values: CDR1 SGHRS, CDR2 YFSETQ. The CDR3 runs 14 residues. V dropped 4 bases and J dropped 3; count of bases not matched to a gene: 4. The CDR3 sequence is CASSPRTGGYEQYF. The CDR3 nucleotides read TGCGCCAGCAGCCCCCGGACAGGGGGCTACGAGCAGTACTTC.

V usage is TRBV5-1 and J usage is TRBJ1-2; TRBD1 is a possible D gene (6 bases). The germline gives CDR1 SGHRS, CDR2 YFSETQ. CDR3 length equals 17 residues. V was pared by 0 bases and J by 0 bases, with 15 bases between. The CDR3 DNA reads as TGCGCCAGCAGCTTGGACTTGGGGACAAACTCTAACTATGGCTACACCTTC. This encodes CASSLDLGTNSNYGYTF.

The V and J genes are TRBV30 and TRBJ2-7, with 12 positions matching TRBD2. V dropped 8 bases and J dropped 2; count of bases not matched to a gene: 4. The CDR3 is made up of 13 amino acids. Germline CDR1 reads GTSNPN; CDR2 reads SVGIG (reference sequence). The CDR3: CAGLAGQTYEQYF. CDR3 DNA: TGTGCCGGACTAGCGGGACAAACCTACGAGCAGTACTTC.

The chain links TRBV28 to TRBJ2-1, with D possibly being TRBD1 (5 bases). This CDR3 contains 13 residues. The V and J ends lost 2 bases and 7 bases respectively, with 9 bases between them. Germline CDR1 and CDR2: MDHEN and SYDVKM. CDR3 loop: CASSLIQGNEQFF. CDR3 sequence (DNA): TGTGCCAGCAGTTTAATTCAGGGAAATGAGCAGTTCTTC.

CDR3 DNA: TGTGCCAGCAGCTTGGTGTCTAGCGGGAGGGGGAGCACAGATACGCAGTATTTT. Its protein is CASSLVSSGRGSTDTQYF. J is TRBJ2-3 and V is TRBV5-4; the match to TRBD2 covers 12 bases. This CDR3 comprises 18 residues. Germline V lookup: CDR1 SGHNT, CDR2 YYREEE (reference sequence). The V segment lost 0 bases and the J segment 0 bases; nucleotides outside the gene matches: 5.

The sample holds a few counts of this clone. The chain combines TRBV7-3 with TRBJ2-2, with a tentative D call TRBD1 (6 bases). This CDR3 contains 14 residues. With 3 bases removed from V and 3 bases from J, the gap between germline ends came to 8 bases. Germline CDR1 and CDR2: SGHTA and FQGTGA. The CDR3 DNA is TGTGCCAGCAGCTTTAACAGGGACACCGGGGAGCTGTTTTTT. Translation: CASSFNRDTGELFF.

In this sample, this clone turned up a few times. The chain is built from TRBV5-1 and TRBJ2-5; the match to TRBD1 covers 8 bases. The J call may be faulty, since TRBJ2-7 better matches the DNA end. CDR3 length equals 16 residues. Germline CDR1 SGHRS, CDR2 YFSETQ. The CDR3 DNA is TGCGCCAGCAGCCTCCGACAGGGGCTACGTGGATGCGAGCAGTACTTC. Translation gives CASSLRQGLRGCEQYF.

V usage is TRBV5-6 and J usage is TRBJ2-3; D possibly corresponds to TRBD2 (6 bases). The germline V gene encodes CDR1 SGHDT and CDR2 YYEEEE. This CDR3 is built from 13 residues. The ends were cut back, 4 bases at V and 4 bases at J, with 10 bases in the middle. CDR3 protein: CASSRLEADTQYF. As DNA, the CDR3 is TGTGCCAGCAGCCGACTAGAAGCAGATACGCAGTATTTT. Full variable domain (outside the CDR3, taken from reference TRBV5-6 and TRBJ2-3): DAGVTQSPTHLIKTRGQQVTLRCSPKSGHDTVSWYQQALGQGPQFIFQYYEEEERQRGNFPDRFSGHQFPNYSSELNVNALLLGDSALYLCASSRLEADTQYFGPGTRLTVL.

This rearrangement joins TRBV29-1 to TRBJ1-2, with D unresolved. Trimming shortened V by 3 bases and J by 8 bases, and 16 bases separated the two germline ends. CDR3 size: 13 residues. Germline CDR1 reads SQVTM; CDR2 reads ANQGSEA. The CDR3 nucleotides read TGCAGCGTTGAGGTCGCGGGTGGAGGGGGCTACACCTTC. Translating it yields CSVEVAGGGGYTF.

The V and J genes are TRBV30 and TRBJ2-3, with D unclear. CDR3 length: 13 residues. CDR1 is GTSNPN and CDR2 is SVGIG in the germline V gene (reference sequence). The ends were cut back, 0 bases at V and 1 base at J, with 5 bases in the middle. DNA of the CDR3: TGTGCCTGGAGTGTCGCAGGCACAGATACGCAGTATTTT. It specifies CAWSVAGTDTQYF.

This clone appeared a single time. The chain joins TRBV4-1 to TRBJ2-7; D not resolved. Germline-derived CDR1 and CDR2 are MGHRA and YSYEKL. This CDR3 is 14 amino acids long. The V and J ends lost 0 bases and 6 bases respectively, with 12 bases between them. CDR3 in DNA: TGCGCCAGCAGCCAAGAACCCCGCCTCGGCGAGCAGTACTTC. This sequence encodes CASSQEPRLGEQYF.

The chain uses TRBV5-4 and TRBJ1-1, with D perhaps matching TRBD1 (5 bases). The V end was cut by 0 bases, the J end by 7 bases, with 16 bases between. The germline V gene encodes CDR1 SGHNT and CDR2 YYREEE (reference sequence). CDR3 length equals 15 residues. Here the CDR3 reads CASSLEVGLGGEAFF. The CDR3 coding sequence is TGTGCCAGCAGCTTGGAGGTAGGACTCGGGGGTGAAGCTTTCTTT.

This sequence joins TRBV27 and TRBJ2-3; 15 nucleotides agree with TRBD2. Losses at the gene ends were 4 bases for V and 1 base for J; bases not matched to a gene: 6. The CDR3 length is 18 residues. Germline V gene data show CDR1 as MNHEY and CDR2 as SMNVEV (reference sequence). DNA for the CDR3: TGTGCCAGCAGTTCAGGACTAGCGGGAGGGCCGGGCACAGATACGCAGTATTTT. It codes for CASSSGLAGGPGTDTQYF.